This TCR beta chain comes out of a study of blood T cell repertoires in COVID-19. Study at large: PBMCs, B-cell-depleted T cells, or T cells were the source of the cDNA or gDNA that made up the material.

The count of this clone is one. Unmatched junction bases numbered 6, after V lost 3 bases and J lost 11 bases. Per the germline V gene, CDR1 is PRHDT and CDR2 is FYEKMQ (reference sequence). The CDR3 is 14 amino acids. Generated by immunoSEQ multiplex PCR, the TCRdb table keeps only in-frame clones and is missing some. The table records about 360,000 clones, around 87% of them present only once. Sequenced material: PBMCs or T cells enriched from blood (not recorded which). This sequence joins TRBV13 and TRBJ1-5; 11 nucleotides match TRBD1. The receptor comes from a man aged 30 to 39 who had recovered from COVID-19. CDR3 sequence reads: CASSLGGQGVSQHF. The CDR3 DNA sequence: TGTGCCAGCAGCTTGGGGGGACAGGGGGTGTCCCAGCATTTT.